A single sample is the source of the 29 T cell receptor beta chains below, sequenced in a study of shared clonotypes between healthy human individuals. Sequencing was performed with immunoSEQ multiplex PCR; in TCRdb, only in-frame clones are kept and a portion is missing. The table includes about 380,000 clones, about 96% detected once. What was sequenced was memory CD8+ T cells sorted from blood. Indicated subset: CD45RO+ cells pooled with CCR7-negative TemRA cells. These receptors came from a man under 40 in good health.

This clone was picked up one time. This sequence joins TRBV6-1 and TRBJ2-3, with 7 bases that match TRBD1. Germline values: CDR1 MNHNS, CDR2 SASEGT. CDR3 size: 14 residues. V dropped 6 bases and J dropped 2; count of bases not matched to a gene: 5. The CDR3 nucleotides are TGTGCCAGCAGCCCTGGGACAGTCACAGATACGCAGTATTTT. Translated, it gives CASSPGTVTDTQYF.

The chain joins TRBV21-1 to TRBJ1-5. TRBV21-1 counts as a pseudogene. This CDR3 has 18 residues. The CDR3 sequence: CASSNRGSGSESNQPQHF. In nucleotides, the CDR3 is TGTGCCAGCAGCAACAGAGGGTCGGGGTCTGAGAGCAATCAGCCCCAGCATTTT.

The chain recombines TRBV5-1 with TRBJ2-3, with D maybe TRBD1 (5 bases). Trimming left V 6 bases short and J 1 base short, with 18 bases between. CDR3 length: 16 residues. Germline CDR1 is SGHRS and CDR2 is YFSETQ. The CDR3 here is CASTYQGYRGTDTQYF. The CDR3 nucleotides read TGCGCCAGCACATATCAGGGTTATAGGGGCACAGATACGCAGTATTTT.

As to this clone: The junction departs from germline at one end; a sequencing error may be responsible. The chain employs TRBV7-2 and TRBJ2-3; tentatively, D is TRBD1 (7 bases). The CDR3 spans 13 residues. Germline CDR1 is SGHTA and CDR2 is FQGNSA. The CDR3 spells CASSLERTGGAFF. In nucleotides, the CDR3 is TGTGCCAGCAGCTTAGAGCGGACAGGAGGGGCTTTTTTT.

The chain is built from TRBV9 and TRBJ2-1, with 9 bases aligning to TRBD2. The CDR3 has 15 residues. The V gene's germline CDR1 is SGDLS and CDR2 YYNGEE. V lost 2 bases to trimming and J lost 8 bases; unmatched junction nucleotides: 8. CDR3 DNA sequence: TGTGCCAGCAGCGTGAGTAGCGGGAGACGGTATGAGCAGTTCTTC. It codes for CASSVSSGRRYEQFF.

This clone was recorded once. The chain employs TRBV4-1 and TRBJ2-7; 10 nucleotides agree with TRBD2. V shed 0 bases, J shed 3 bases, and the junction held 14 bases outside the gene matches. Germline CDR1 and CDR2: MGHRA and YSYEKL. This CDR3 has 19 residues. Here the CDR3 reads CASSQDVSSGRALFYEQYF. CDR3 in DNA: TGCGCCAGCAGCCAAGATGTATCCAGCGGGAGGGCCCTGTTCTACGAGCAGTACTTC.

The chain combines TRBV2 with TRBJ1-5; TRBD1 matches 10 bases. Germline V gene sequence: CDR1 SNHLY, CDR2 FYNNEI. CDR3 length equals 13 residues. The V gene end was trimmed by 10 bases and the J gene end by 2 bases; junction bases not matched to a gene: 2. This chain's CDR3 is CATGTGGNQPQHF. CDR3 DNA sequence: TGTGCCACCGGGACAGGGGGCAATCAGCCCCAGCATTTT.

The chain carries TRBV19 and TRBJ2-7, with 9 bases identical to TRBD2. The CDR3 is made up of 17 amino acids. The trim removed 3 bases at V and 7 bases at J, leaving 16 bases unmatched. Germline assignment: CDR1 LNHDA and CDR2 SQIVND (reference sequence). The CDR3 sequence is CASSIGLLAGGPREQYF. In nucleotides, the CDR3 is TGTGCCAGTAGTATTGGCTTGCTGGCGGGAGGGCCTCGGGAGCAGTACTTC.

This clone was seen once. The rearrangement uses TRBV7-8 and TRBJ2-7, with D tentatively TRBD2 (6 bases). The CDR3 is 15 amino acids. V was shortened by 6 bases and J by 2 bases, with 17 bases between the two germline ends. Germline V gene data show CDR1 as SGHVS and CDR2 as FQNEAQ. CDR3 protein: CASRSLISGAYEQYF. In nucleotides, the CDR3 is TGTGCCAGCAGGAGTTTAATCTCGGGGGCCTACGAGCAGTACTTC. The variable domain in full, completed from reference TRBV7-8 and TRBJ2-7, reads GAGVSQSPRYKVAKRGQDVALRCDPISGHVSLFWYQQALGQGPEFLTYFQNEAQLDKSGLPSDRFFAERPEGSVSTLKIQRTQQEDSAVYLCASRSLISGAYEQYFGPGTRLTVT.

V gene TRBV5-1 combines with J gene TRBJ2-1; 9 bases are shared with TRBD2. Germline values: CDR1 SGHRS, CDR2 YFSETQ. The length of the CDR3 is 15 residues. The junction had 7 bases not matched to a gene; V was cut back by 4 bases and J by 5 bases. CDR3 DNA sequence: TGCGCCAGCAGCCGGAACAGACTAGCGGACAATGAGCAGTTCTTC. It codes for CASSRNRLADNEQFF.

This clone was seen only once. Its ends do not fully match the called genes, so a read error is possible. The V and J genes are TRBV7-7 and TRBJ2-7, with TRBD2 as a possible D gene (5 bases). This CDR3 spans 14 amino acids. From germline, CDR1 is SSHAT and CDR2 FNYEAQ (reference sequence). CDR3 sequence reads: CASNSHSEAREQYF. In DNA form, the CDR3 reads TGTGCTAGCAACTCCCATAGCGAGGCGAGAGAGCAGTACTTC.

This clone was seen a single time. V and J are TRBV30 and TRBJ2-7, with a possible D match to TRBD1 (7 bases). The CDR3 loop spans 18 amino acids. Per germline, CDR1 GTSNPN and CDR2 SVGIG (reference sequence). Trimming cost V 0 bases and J 2 bases, with 23 bases left between them. This chain's CDR3 is CAWSVAGGRAATPYEQYF. The CDR3 DNA follows: TGTGCCTGGAGTGTGGCAGGGGGGCGAGCGGCCACCCCCTACGAGCAGTACTTC.

This rearrangement joins TRBV23-1 to TRBJ2-1; no reliable D call. TRBV23-1 is marked as an open reading frame, function uncertain. The CDR3 is 17 residues long. The V gene lost 7 bases and the J gene lost 1 base, with 20 bases spanning the gap. As DNA, the CDR3 is TGCGCCAGCACTCCGGGCCAGTTCCTTAGTTCCTACAATGAGCAGTTCTTC. It yields the protein CASTPGQFLSSYNEQFF.

The genes are TRBV6-1 and TRBJ2-6, with D maybe TRBD1 (6 bases). CDR1 is MNHNS and CDR2 is SASEGT in the germline V gene. V was shortened by 4 bases and J by 2 bases, with 12 bases between the two germline ends. This CDR3 region has 16 residues. The CDR3 DNA is TGTGCCAGCAGTGGAACAGGGAACACTGGGGCCAACGTCCTGACTTTC. The encoded protein is CASSGTGNTGANVLTF.

V is TRBV6-6 and J is TRBJ2-5; D not certain. Looked up from germline, CDR1 is MNHNY and CDR2 is SVGAGI (reference sequence). There are 12 residues in the CDR3. V lost 6 bases and J lost 3, with 8 bases in between. The DNA for the CDR3 is TGTGCCAGCAGGACGACCAAAGAGACCCAGTACTTC. Its protein is CASRTTKETQYF.

The chain uses TRBV4-2 and TRBJ1-2; TRBD1 is a possible D gene (5 bases). Looked up from germline, CDR1 is LGHNA and CDR2 is YNFKEQ. The CDR3 totals 15 residues. Trimming removed 1 base from V and 7 bases from J, with 16 bases in between. CDR3 protein: CASSQVDGGTTGYTF. The CDR3, as DNA: TGTGCCAGCAGCCAAGTCGACGGGGGAACTACTGGCTACACCTTC.

This sequence joins TRBV19 and TRBJ2-7; D gene uncertain. Trimming stripped 4 bases from V and 2 bases from J, with 9 bases between. The CDR3 contains 13 residues. Germline V gene sequence: CDR1 LNHDA, CDR2 SQIVND (reference sequence). CDR3 bases: TGTGCCAGTAGTACCAGGTTCACCTACGAGCAGTACTTC. This codes for CASSTRFTYEQYF.

The chain couples TRBV7-9 to TRBJ2-5, with 7 bases identical to TRBD2. Germline V CDR1 and CDR2: SEHNR, FQNEAQ (reference sequence). The ends lost 5 bases at V and 5 bases at J; junction bases unmatched: 8. CDR3 length: 14 amino acids. CDR3 residues: CASSRIGGGETQYF. For the CDR3, the DNA is TGTGCCAGCAGCAGGATTGGGGGAGGGGAGACCCAGTACTTC. Variable domain in full (rest from reference TRBV7-9 and TRBJ2-5): DTGVSQNPRHKITKRGQNVTFRCDPISEHNRLYWYRQTLGQGPEFLTYFQNEAQLEKSRLLSDRFSAERPKGSFSTLEIQRTEQGDSAMYLCASSRIGGGETQYFGPGTRLLVL.

The V call is TRBV11-2, the J call TRBJ2-3; D is undetermined. This CDR3 has 13 amino acids. V was cut by 3 bases and J by 4 bases, with 8 bases left in between. Germline assignment: CDR1 SGHAT and CDR2 FQNNGV. The CDR3 reads CASSLAVADTQYF. The CDR3 DNA reads TGTGCCAGCAGCTTGGCGGTGGCAGATACGCAGTATTTT.

The gene calls are TRBV11-1 and TRBJ2-7; D is perhaps TRBD1 or TRBD2 (6 bases each). The CDR3 is 14 amino acids. Trimming removed 2 bases at V and 3 bases at J, with 11 bases between. Per germline, CDR1 SGHAT and CDR2 FQDESV (reference sequence). CDR3 in amino acids: CASSLKGGRYEQYF. Here the CDR3 DNA reads TGTGCCAGCAGCTTAAAGGGGGGACGCTACGAGCAGTACTTC.

The rearrangement joins TRBV2 to TRBJ2-2; TRBD1 aligns across 7 bases. This CDR3 spans 13 amino acids. Per the germline V gene, CDR1 is SNHLY and CDR2 is FYNNEI. After removal of 9 bases from V and 3 bases from J, the junction contained 4 bases not matched to a gene. The CDR3 loop reads CASRTGYTGELFF. DNA for the CDR3: TGTGCCAGTAGGACAGGCTACACCGGGGAGCTGTTTTTT.

This clone was seen a few times. V usage is TRBV5-1 and J usage is TRBJ1-1; 8 bases match TRBD1. CDR3 size: 15 residues. From germline, CDR1 is SGHRS and CDR2 YFSETQ. V was pared by 4 bases and J by 1 base, with 6 bases of the junction left unmatched. As DNA, the CDR3 is TGCGCCAGCAGCCAACAGGGGGAGGGGAACACTGAAGCTTTCTTT. Its translation is CASSQQGEGNTEAFF.

The gene calls are TRBV2 and TRBJ2-5; D might be TRBD2 (6 bases). Germline values: CDR1 SNHLY, CDR2 FYNNEI. The CDR3 length is 15 residues. The germline V and J ends were trimmed by 5 bases and 7 bases, with 20 bases remaining between them. The CDR3, as DNA: TGTGCCAGCAGTCTATGGTCCCCCTTGGGGGGGACCCAGTACTTC. This sequence encodes CASSLWSPLGGTQYF.

Written as DNA, the CDR3 is TGTGCCATCAGTGAGTCATTCAGGGGGACCTACGAGCAGTACTTC. Translated: CAISESFRGTYEQYF. The chain couples TRBV10-3 to TRBJ2-7; 7 nucleotides align to TRBD1. V was pared by 0 bases and J by 2 bases, with 4 bases of the junction left unmatched. This CDR3 is 15 amino acids long. The germline CDR1 and CDR2 sequences are ENHRY and SYGVKD.

The chain combines TRBV19 with TRBJ2-7; TRBD1 is a possible D gene (6 bases). CDR3 size: 14 residues. V lost 4 bases, J lost 2 bases, and 12 bases lay in between. Germline V gives CDR1 LNHDA, CDR2 SQIVND (reference sequence). The CDR3 DNA sequence: TGTGCCAGTAGTACGACAGGTCTGGCCTACGAGCAGTACTTC. It is translated as CASSTTGLAYEQYF.

Comment on this clone: A junction end diverges from the germline sequence, so it may reflect a read error. The gene calls are TRBV2 and TRBJ1-1; 10 bases align to TRBD1. Germline CDR1 SNHLY, CDR2 FYNNEI. The CDR3 loop spans 14 amino acids. DNA of the CDR3: TGTGCCGGCAGTCGGGACAGGGGTTACACTGAAGCTTTCTTT. It translates to CAGSRDRGYTEAFF.

A single count supports this clone. The chain joins TRBV27 to TRBJ2-3; weak D call: TRBD2 (5 bases). There are 15 residues in the CDR3. The V and J ends lost 2 bases and 4 bases respectively, with 13 bases between them. CDR1 and CDR2 from the germline V gene are MNHEY and SMNVEV (reference sequence). The CDR3 region has the DNA TGTGCCAGCAGTTTAATAGGGAGTCTGGCAGATACGCAGTATTTT. Its protein is CASSLIGSLADTQYF.

This clone has just one count. CDR3 sequence (DNA): TGTGCCAGCAGCTCGGGACTTAGCACAGATACGCAGTATTTT. As protein: CASSSGLSTDTQYF. The chain links TRBV7-2 to TRBJ2-3; weak D call: TRBD2 (6 bases). CDR1 is SGHTA, CDR2 FQGNSA, per germline. The CDR3 is made up of 14 amino acids. Trimming removed 4 bases at V and 0 bases at J, with 8 bases between. The entire variable domain, with the rest obtained from reference TRBV7-2 and TRBJ2-3, is as follows: GAGVSQSPSNKVTEKGKDVELRCDPISGHTALYWYRQSLGQGLEFLIYFQGNSAPDKSGLPSDRFSAERTGGSVSTLTIQRTQQEDSAVYLCASSSGLSTDTQYFGPGTRLTVL.

To note about this clone: Other DNA variants within this sample encode the same CDR3. The rearrangement joins TRBV28 to TRBJ1-5, with D unresolved. Looked up from germline, CDR1 is MDHEN and CDR2 is SYDVKM. This CDR3 comprises 13 residues. V was shortened by 2 bases and J by 4 bases, with 6 bases between the two germline ends. CDR3 protein: CASSLRRNQPQHF. The CDR3 DNA sequence: TGTGCCAGCAGTTTACGGCGGAATCAGCCCCAGCATTTT. Filled out from reference TRBV28 and TRBJ1-5, the complete variable domain reads DVKVTQSSRYLVKRTGEKVFLECVQDMDHENMFWYRQDPGLGLRLIYFSYDVKMKEKGDIPEGYSVSREKKERFSLILESASTNQTSMYLCASSLRRNQPQHFGDGTRLSIL.